Listed below are T cell receptor beta chains from one sample, sequenced in a study of human T cells and chemical hapten exposure. TCRdb reanalysed the RACE reads using MiXCR and keeps one entry per CDR3 protein. The table has tens of thousands of distinct CDR3 sequences, 8.5% to 14% seen once. The sequences come from whole blood, collected in connection with sensitization to the hapten diphenylcyclopropenone (DPC). These receptors were taken from a woman in her 50s with alopecia areata. Some clones in this sample may be carry-over from other donors' samples. Each CDR3 is given with its conserved first and last residue. The D gene is left open where the match is weak. The size field is filled for only some rows; it gives once, few, many or a size class.

V gene	D gene	clone size	J gene	CDR3 DNA	CDR3 protein
TRBV28	.	many	TRBJ1-1	TGTGCCAGCAGGTCTTACGAGAGCGGTGAAGCTTTCTTT	CASRSYESGEAFF
TRBV6-2/TRBV6-3	.	.	TRBJ2-6	TGTGCCAGCGGCGACAGGACCTCTGGGGCCAACGTCCTGACTTTC	CASGDRTSGANVLTF
TRBV7-2	TRBD2	many	TRBJ2-1	TGTGCCAGCAGCTTATCCCGAGCGGGAGAGCAGTTCTTC	CASSLSRAGEQFF
TRBV5-1	.	many	TRBJ2-1	TGCGCCAGCAGCTTTCAGACTAGGAATGAGCAGTTCTTC	CASSFQTRNEQFF
TRBV29-1	.	few	TRBJ1-1	TGCAGCGTAACTCCGCCGGGATTCGAGGGAACTGAAGCTTTCTTT	CSVTPPGFEGTEAFF
TRBV2	TRBD1	many	TRBJ2-3	TGTGCCAGCAGTCCGACAGGGGCGCCAGGAGATACGCAGTATTTT	CASSPTGAPGDTQYF
TRBV4-3	.	few	TRBJ2-7	TGCGCCAGCAGCCACCTGAAGGGGCCAGACTCCTACGAGCAGTACTTC	CASSHLKGPDSYEQYF
TRBV28	TRBD1	.	TRBJ2-5	TGTGCCAGCAGTTTAAGGGACAGAGAGACCCAGTACTTC	CASSLRDRETQYF
TRBV6-2/TRBV6-3	TRBD1	.	TRBJ1-5	TGTGCCAGCAGTTCCACCGGGACAGCGATTGGTCAGCCCCAGCATTTT	CASSSTGTAIGQPQHF
TRBV20-1	.	few	TRBJ2-1	TGCGGAGGGGCTGGCGCCAATGAGCAGTTCTTC	CGGAGANEQFF
TRBV18	.	many	TRBJ1-1	TGTGCCAGCTCACCAGGGACCCGGTCTGAAGCTTTCTTT	CASSPGTRSEAFF
TRBV29-1	TRBD2	.	TRBJ2-5	TGCAGCGTTGAGGAGCGGGGGGCCGGGGAGACCCAGTACTTC	CSVEERGAGETQYF
TRBV12-3/TRBV12-4	.	many	TRBJ1-2	TGTGCCAGCAGTTTAAATTCGGGCAGAAGCTATGGCTACACCTTC	CASSLNSGRSYGYTF
TRBV18	.	few	TRBJ2-3	TGTGCCAGCTCCCCGTCTGGTCCTGGAAATACGCAGTATTTT	CASSPSGPGNTQYF
TRBV6-2/TRBV6-3	.	many	TRBJ1-2	TGTGCCAGCACCCCCGCAGGGTATGGCTACACCTTC	CASTPAGYGYTF
TRBV6-5	TRBD1	few	TRBJ1-2	TGTGCCAGCAGTTACACGGGACAGGGAAATTATGGCTACACCTTC	CASSYTGQGNYGYTF
TRBV7-9	.	few	TRBJ2-5	TGTGCCAGCAGCGCACAGGGCGAGGAGACCCAGTACTTC	CASSAQGEETQYF
TRBV27	.	many	TRBJ2-7	TGTGCCAGCAGCCCGATAGGGCCGCCCTACGAGCAGTACTTC	CASSPIGPPYEQYF
TRBV3-1	TRBD1	many	TRBJ1-5	TGTGCCAGCAGCCCCGGGACAGTTGGGGATCAGCCCCAGCATTTT	CASSPGTVGDQPQHF
TRBV2	.	many	TRBJ2-7	TGTGCCAGCAGTGCGGGACTGTTCAGCTCCTACGAGCAGTACTTC	CASSAGLFSSYEQYF
TRBV2	TRBD1	few	TRBJ2-7	TGTGCCAGCCGCCCGAGAAGGACAGGGATCTTGGGAGCCTACGAGCAGTACTTC	CASRPRRTGILGAYEQYF
TRBV4-3	TRBD1	many	TRBJ1-3	TGCGCCAGCAGCCGACAGACAGGGGCTGGAAACACCATATATTTT	CASSRQTGAGNTIYF
TRBV2	TRBD1	many	TRBJ1-3	TGTGCCAGCAGGACCCTGGGACAGGCAATCTCTGGAAACACCATATATTTT	CASRTLGQAISGNTIYF
TRBV7-6	.	few	TRBJ1-6	TGTGCCAGCAGCTCTCGGGGGGTCGCGAGCTCCTATAATTCACCCCTCCACTTT	CASSSRGVASSYNSPLHF
TRBV11-2	TRBD1	.	TRBJ1-1	TGTGCCAGCAGCAGAGGACAGGGCTCTGAAGCTTTCTTT	CASSRGQGSEAFF
TRBV10-2	.	few	TRBJ2-1	TGCGCCAGCAGTGTCCCCAGTGAAAGACGACAGTACAATGAGCAGTTCTTC	CASSVPSERRQYNEQFF
TRBV7-9	.	.	TRBJ2-3	TGTGCCAACGTGGGGTTAGGAGATACGCAGTATTTT	CANVGLGDTQYF
TRBV10-2	TRBD1	many	TRBJ1-3	TGCGCCAGCAGTAGGGGGCTTGACGGAAACACCATATATTTT	CASSRGLDGNTIYF
TRBV3-1	.	.	TRBJ2-7	TGTGCCAGCAGCCAAGACGCCGGGACTTCTAAAGCCTACGAGCAGTACTTC	CASSQDAGTSKAYEQYF
TRBV7-6	.	few	TRBJ2-5	TGTGCCAGCAGCCCCTACGGGCCGGAACAAGAGACCCAGTACTTC	CASSPYGPEQETQYF
TRBV7-9	TRBD1	few	TRBJ1-6	TGTGCCAGCAGCTTCACGGGGACAGGGAACAATTCACCCCTCCACTTT	CASSFTGTGNNSPLHF
TRBV4-3	.	.	TRBJ2-5	TGCGCCAGCAGCCAAGCCATACTCGGTGGCCAAGAGACCCAGTACTTC	CASSQAILGGQETQYF
TRBV20-1	.	.	TRBJ1-5	TGCAGTGCCCCCACCCCAGGGCTAAGGGGGGGACAGCCCCAGCATTTT	CSAPTPGLRGGQPQHF
TRBV7-6	TRBD2	many	TRBJ2-1	TGTGCCAGCAGCCCCGAACCGGGACTAGCGGGAGCTGAGCAGTTCTTC	CASSPEPGLAGAEQFF
TRBV4-3	.	many	TRBJ1-4	TGCGCCAGCAGCCAAGATCGGGCTTTGGCCAGATCTGAAAAACTGTTTTTT	CASSQDRALARSEKLFF
TRBV28	TRBD1	.	TRBJ1-1	TGTGCCAGCAACTACAGGGGAATGAACACTGAAGCTTTCTTT	CASNYRGMNTEAFF
TRBV4-1	.	few	TRBJ2-3	TGCGCCAGCAGCCAACGGGATCATCGAGCCACAGATACGCAGTATTTT	CASSQRDHRATDTQYF
TRBV7-6	.	many	TRBJ1-3	TGTGCCAGCAGCCCCCGTGGGGGGCCTGGAAACACCATATATTTT	CASSPRGGPGNTIYF
TRBV4-1	.	.	TRBJ2-3	TGCGCCAGCAGCCAAGATAGCACGGCTACCACAGATACGCAGTATTTT	CASSQDSTATTDTQYF
TRBV29-1	TRBD1	.	TRBJ1-4	TGCAGCGCCGGAACAGGGGAGTTTAATGAAAAACTGTTTTTT	CSAGTGEFNEKLFF
TRBV7-9	.	few	TRBJ2-7	TGTGCCAGCAGCTCAGCTTCGAGGTACGAGCAGTACTTC	CASSSASRYEQYF
TRBV27	TRBD1	.	TRBJ1-5	TGTGCCAGCAGTTCTATCGGGACAGCCGATCCGGATTATCAGCCCCAGCATTTT	CASSSIGTADPDYQPQHF
TRBV6-2/TRBV6-3	TRBD1	many	TRBJ1-1	TGTGCCAGCAGCTGGGCAGCGGGACAGTCCGACACTGAAGCTTTCTTT	CASSWAAGQSDTEAFF